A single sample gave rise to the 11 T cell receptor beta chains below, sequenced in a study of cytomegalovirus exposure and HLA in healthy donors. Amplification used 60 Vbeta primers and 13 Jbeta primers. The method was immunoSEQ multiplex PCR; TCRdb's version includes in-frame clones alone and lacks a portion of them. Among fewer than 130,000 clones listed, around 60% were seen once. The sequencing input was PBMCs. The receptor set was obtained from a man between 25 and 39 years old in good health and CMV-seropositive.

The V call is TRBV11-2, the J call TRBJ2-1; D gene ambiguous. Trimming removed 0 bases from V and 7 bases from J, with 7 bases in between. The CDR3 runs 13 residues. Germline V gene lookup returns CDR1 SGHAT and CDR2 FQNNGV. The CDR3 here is CASSLDRSNEQFF. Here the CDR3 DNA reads TGTGCCAGCAGCTTAGATAGGAGTAATGAGCAGTTCTTC.

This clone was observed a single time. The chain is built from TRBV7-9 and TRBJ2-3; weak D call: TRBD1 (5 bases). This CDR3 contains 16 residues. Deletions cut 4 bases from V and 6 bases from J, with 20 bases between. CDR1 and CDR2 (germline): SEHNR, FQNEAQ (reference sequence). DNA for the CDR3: TGTGCCAGCAGCTCCACCCGCGACAGACGACAGGATACGCAGTATTTT. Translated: CASSSTRDRRQDTQYF. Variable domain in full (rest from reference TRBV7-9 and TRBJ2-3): DTGVSQNPRHKITKRGQNVTFRCDPISEHNRLYWYRQTLGQGPEFLTYFQNEAQLEKSRLLSDRFSAERPKGSFSTLEIQRTEQGDSAMYLCASSSTRDRRQDTQYFGPGTRLTVL.

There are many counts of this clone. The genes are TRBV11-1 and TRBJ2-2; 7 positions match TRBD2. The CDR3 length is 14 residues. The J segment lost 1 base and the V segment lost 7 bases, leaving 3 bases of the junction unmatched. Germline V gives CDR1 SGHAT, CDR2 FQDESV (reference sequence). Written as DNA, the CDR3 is TGTGCCAGCACCCGCGGGGGGAACACCGGGGAGCTGTTTTTT. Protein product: CASTRGGNTGELFF.

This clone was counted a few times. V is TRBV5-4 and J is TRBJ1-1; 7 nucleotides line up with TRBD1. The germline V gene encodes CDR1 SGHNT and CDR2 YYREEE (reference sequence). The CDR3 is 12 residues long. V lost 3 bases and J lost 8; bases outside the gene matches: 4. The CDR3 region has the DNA TGTGCCAGCAGCTCCGAAGGGGGCGAAGCTTTCTTT. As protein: CASSSEGGEAFF.

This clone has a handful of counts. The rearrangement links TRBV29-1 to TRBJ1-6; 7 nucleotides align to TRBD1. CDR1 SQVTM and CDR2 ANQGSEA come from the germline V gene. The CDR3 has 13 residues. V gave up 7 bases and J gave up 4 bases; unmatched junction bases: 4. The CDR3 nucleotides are TGCAGCGCATCGACAGGGTATAATTCACCCCTCCACTTT. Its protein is CSASTGYNSPLHF.

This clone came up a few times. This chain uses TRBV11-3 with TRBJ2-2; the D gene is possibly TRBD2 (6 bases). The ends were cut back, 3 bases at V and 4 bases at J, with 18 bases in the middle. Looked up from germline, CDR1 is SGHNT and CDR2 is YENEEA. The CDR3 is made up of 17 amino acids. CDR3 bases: TGTGCCAGCAGCTTGGGCCGGGCGGGGATAAGCACCGGGGAGCTGTTTTTT. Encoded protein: CASSLGRAGISTGELFF.

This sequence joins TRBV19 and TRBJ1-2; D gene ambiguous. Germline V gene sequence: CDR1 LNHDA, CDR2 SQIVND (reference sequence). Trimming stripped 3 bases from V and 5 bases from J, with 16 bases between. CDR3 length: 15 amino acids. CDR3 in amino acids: CASSIYDRVRYGYTF. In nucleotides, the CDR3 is TGTGCCAGTAGTATCTATGACCGGGTGCGGTATGGCTACACCTTC.

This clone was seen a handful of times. CDR3 amino acids: CASSPSDRRLYGYTF. The CDR3 DNA reads TGTGCCAGCAGTCCATCAGACAGGCGGCTCTATGGCTACACCTTC. This chain links TRBV28 with TRBJ1-2; TRBD1 is a possible D gene (6 bases). The germline V gene encodes CDR1 MDHEN and CDR2 SYDVKM. V gave up 5 bases and J gave up 4 bases, with 17 bases separating them. The CDR3 is made up of 15 amino acids.

The CDR3 nucleotides read TGCGCCAGTCGGGGAGGGGGAGTTCAAGAGACCCAGTACTTC. This encodes CASRGGGVQETQYF. The chain carries TRBV5-1 and TRBJ2-5; the D gene is possibly TRBD2 (7 bases). CDR1 SGHRS and CDR2 YFSETQ come from the germline V gene. V was trimmed by 8 bases and J by 2 bases, leaving 16 bases between them. The CDR3 contains 14 residues.

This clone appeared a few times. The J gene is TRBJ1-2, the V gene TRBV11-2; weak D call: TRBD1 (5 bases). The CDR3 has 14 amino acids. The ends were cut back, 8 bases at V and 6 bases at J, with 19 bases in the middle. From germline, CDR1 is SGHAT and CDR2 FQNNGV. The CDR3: CASHPIQVFDGYTF. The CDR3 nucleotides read TGTGCCAGCCATCCGATACAGGTATTTGATGGCTACACCTTC.

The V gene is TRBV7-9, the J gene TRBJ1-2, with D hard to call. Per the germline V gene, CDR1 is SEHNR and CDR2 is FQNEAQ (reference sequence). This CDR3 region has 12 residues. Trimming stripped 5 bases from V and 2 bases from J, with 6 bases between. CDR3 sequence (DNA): TGTGCCAGCAGCCCAGAAAACTATGGCTACACCTTC. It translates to CASSPENYGYTF.